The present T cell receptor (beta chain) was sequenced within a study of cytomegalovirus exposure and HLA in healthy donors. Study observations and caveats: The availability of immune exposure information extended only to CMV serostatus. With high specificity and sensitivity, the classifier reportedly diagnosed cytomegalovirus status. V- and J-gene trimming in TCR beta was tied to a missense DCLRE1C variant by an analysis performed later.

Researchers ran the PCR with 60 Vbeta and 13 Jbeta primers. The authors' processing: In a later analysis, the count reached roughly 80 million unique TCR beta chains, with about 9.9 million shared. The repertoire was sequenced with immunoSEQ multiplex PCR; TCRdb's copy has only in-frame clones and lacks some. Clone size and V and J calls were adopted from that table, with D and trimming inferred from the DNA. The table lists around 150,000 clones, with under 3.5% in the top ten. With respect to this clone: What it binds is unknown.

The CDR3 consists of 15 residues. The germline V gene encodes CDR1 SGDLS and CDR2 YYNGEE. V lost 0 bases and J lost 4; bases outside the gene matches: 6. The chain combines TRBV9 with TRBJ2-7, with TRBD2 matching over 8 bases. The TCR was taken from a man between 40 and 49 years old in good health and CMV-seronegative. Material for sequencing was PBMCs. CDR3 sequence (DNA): TGTGCCAGCAGCGTAGAGAACGGGGGGGATTACGAGCAGTACTTC. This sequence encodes CASSVENGGDYEQYF.